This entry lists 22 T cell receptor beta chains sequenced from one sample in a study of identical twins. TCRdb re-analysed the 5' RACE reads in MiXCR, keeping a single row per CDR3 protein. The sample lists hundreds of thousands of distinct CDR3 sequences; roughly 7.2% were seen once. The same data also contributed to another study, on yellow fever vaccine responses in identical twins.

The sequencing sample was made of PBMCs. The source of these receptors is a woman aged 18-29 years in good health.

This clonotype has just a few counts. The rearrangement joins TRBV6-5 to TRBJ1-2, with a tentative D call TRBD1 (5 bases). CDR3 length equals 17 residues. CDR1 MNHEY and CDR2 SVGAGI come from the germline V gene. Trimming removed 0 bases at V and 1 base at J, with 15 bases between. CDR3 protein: CASSYSTGQGVNYGYTF. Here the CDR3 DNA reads TGTGCCAGCAGTTACTCAACGGGGCAGGGAGTTAACTATGGCTACACCTTC.

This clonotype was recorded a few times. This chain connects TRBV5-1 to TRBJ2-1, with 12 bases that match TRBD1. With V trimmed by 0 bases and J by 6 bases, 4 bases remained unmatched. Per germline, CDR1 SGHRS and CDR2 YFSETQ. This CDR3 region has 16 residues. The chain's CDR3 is CASSLARGQGANEQFF. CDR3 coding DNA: TGCGCCAGCAGCTTGGCCCGGGGACAGGGGGCCAATGAGCAGTTCTTC. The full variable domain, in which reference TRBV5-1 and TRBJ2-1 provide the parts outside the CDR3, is KAGVTQTPRYLIKTRGQQVTLSCSPISGHRSVSWYQQTPGQGLQFLFEYFSETQRNKGNFPGRFSGRQFSNSRSEMNVSTLELGDSALYLCASSLARGQGANEQFFGPGTRLTVL.

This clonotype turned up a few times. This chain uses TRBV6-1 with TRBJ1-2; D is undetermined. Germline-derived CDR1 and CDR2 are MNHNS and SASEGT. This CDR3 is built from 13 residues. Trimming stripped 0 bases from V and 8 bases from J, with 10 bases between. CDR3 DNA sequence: TGTGCCAGCAGTGAAGCGGGAGGGTACGGCTACACCTTC. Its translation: CASSEAGGYGYTF.

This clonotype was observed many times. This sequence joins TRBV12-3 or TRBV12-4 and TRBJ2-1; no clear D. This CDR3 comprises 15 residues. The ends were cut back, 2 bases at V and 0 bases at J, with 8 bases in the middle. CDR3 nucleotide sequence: TGTGCCAGCAGTTTATACGGAATCTCCTACAATGAGCAGTTCTTC. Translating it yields CASSLYGISYNEQFF.

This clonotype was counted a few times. The CDR3 bases are TGTGCCAGCAGTTACTCCTTGGAGCGGGGACTTGGCAAAAACATTCAGTACTTC. Protein product: CASSYSLERGLGKNIQYF. The J gene is TRBJ2-4, the V gene TRBV6-5; 7 bases align to TRBD2. The junction had 11 bases not matched to a gene; V was cut back by 0 bases and J by 3 bases. Germline CDR1 reads MNHEY; CDR2 reads SVGAGI. The CDR3 extends over 18 amino acids.

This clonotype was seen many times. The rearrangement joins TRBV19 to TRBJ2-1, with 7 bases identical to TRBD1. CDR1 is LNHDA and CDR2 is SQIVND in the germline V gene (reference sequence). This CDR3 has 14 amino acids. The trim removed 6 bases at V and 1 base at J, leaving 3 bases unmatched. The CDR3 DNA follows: TGTGCCAGTAGACGACAGGGATCCTACAATGAGCAGTTCTTC. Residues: CASRRQGSYNEQFF.

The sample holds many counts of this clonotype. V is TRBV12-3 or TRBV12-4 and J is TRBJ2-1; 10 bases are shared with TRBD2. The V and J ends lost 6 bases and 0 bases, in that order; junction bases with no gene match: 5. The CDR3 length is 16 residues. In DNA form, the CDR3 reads TGTGCCAGCAGCAGACTAGCGGGTGCCTCCTACAATGAGCAGTTCTTC. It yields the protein CASSRLAGASYNEQFF.

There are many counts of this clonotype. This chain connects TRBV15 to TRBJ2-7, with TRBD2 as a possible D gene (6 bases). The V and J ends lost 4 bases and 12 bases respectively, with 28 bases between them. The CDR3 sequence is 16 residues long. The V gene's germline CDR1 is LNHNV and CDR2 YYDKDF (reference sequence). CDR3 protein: CATSKDLEGTFVGRYF. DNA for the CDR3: TGTGCCACCAGCAAAGACCTAGAGGGGACTTTCGTGGGTCGGTACTTC.

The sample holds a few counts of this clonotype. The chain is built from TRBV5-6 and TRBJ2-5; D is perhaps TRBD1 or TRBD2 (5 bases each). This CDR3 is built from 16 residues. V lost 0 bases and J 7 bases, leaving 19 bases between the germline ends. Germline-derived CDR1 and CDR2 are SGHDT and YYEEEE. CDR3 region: CASSLVVLRGDVTQYF. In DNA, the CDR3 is TGTGCCAGCAGCTTGGTGGTGTTGAGAGGGGATGTGACCCAGTACTTC.

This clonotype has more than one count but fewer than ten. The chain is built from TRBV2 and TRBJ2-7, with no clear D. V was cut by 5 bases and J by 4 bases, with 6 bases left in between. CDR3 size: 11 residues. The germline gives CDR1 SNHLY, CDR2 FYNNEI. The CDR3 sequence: CASSSVYEQYF. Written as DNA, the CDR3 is TGTGCCAGCAGTTCTGTATACGAGCAGTACTTC.

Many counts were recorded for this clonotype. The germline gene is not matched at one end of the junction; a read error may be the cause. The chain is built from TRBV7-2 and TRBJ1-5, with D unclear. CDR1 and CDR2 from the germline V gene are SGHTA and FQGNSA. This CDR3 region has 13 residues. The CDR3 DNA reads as TGTGCCAGCAGTTTAGACGGGAATCAGCCCCAGCATTTT. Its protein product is CASSLDGNQPQHF.

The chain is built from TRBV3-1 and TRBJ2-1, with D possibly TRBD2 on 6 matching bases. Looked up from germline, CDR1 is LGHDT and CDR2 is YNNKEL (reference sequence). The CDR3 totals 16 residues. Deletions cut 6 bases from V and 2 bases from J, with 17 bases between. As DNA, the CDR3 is TGTGCCAGCAGGCAAAGCGGGCCCGATACCTACAATGAGCAGTTCTTC. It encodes CASRQSGPDTYNEQFF.

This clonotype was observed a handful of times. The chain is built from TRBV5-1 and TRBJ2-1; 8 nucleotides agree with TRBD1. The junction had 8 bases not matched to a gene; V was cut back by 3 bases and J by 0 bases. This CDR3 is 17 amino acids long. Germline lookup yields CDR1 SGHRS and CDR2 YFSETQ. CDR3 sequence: CASSWPPTGGSYNEQFF. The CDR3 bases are TGCGCCAGCAGCTGGCCCCCAACAGGGGGCTCCTACAATGAGCAGTTCTTC.

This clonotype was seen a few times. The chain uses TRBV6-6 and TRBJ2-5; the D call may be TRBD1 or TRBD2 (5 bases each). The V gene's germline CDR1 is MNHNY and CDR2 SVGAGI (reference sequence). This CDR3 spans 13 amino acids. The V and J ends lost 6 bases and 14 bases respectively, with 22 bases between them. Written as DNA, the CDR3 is TGTGCCAGCAGCCTTGGGACGGCACCCGGCCCTTACTTC. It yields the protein CASSLGTAPGPYF.

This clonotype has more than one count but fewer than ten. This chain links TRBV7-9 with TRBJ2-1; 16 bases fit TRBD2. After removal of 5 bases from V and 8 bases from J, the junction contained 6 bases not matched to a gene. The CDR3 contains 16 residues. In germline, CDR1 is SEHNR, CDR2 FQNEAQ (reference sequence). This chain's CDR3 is CASSPGLAGGLHEQFF. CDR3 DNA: TGTGCCAGCAGCCCGGGACTAGCGGGGGGGCTTCATGAGCAGTTCTTC.

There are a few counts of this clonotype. CDR3 sequence reads: CASSYSSTQYF. The CDR3 DNA follows: TGTGCCAGCAGTTACTCGAGTACGCAGTATTTT. This sequence joins TRBV6-5 and TRBJ2-3; D is uncertain. The CDR3 has 11 residues. V was pared by 0 bases and J by 8 bases, with 3 bases between. Germline V CDR1 and CDR2: MNHEY, SVGAGI.

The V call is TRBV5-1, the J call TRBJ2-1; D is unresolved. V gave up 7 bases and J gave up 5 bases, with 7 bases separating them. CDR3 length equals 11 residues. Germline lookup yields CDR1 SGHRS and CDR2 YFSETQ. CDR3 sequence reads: CASYDNNEQFF. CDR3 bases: TGCGCCAGCTATGACAACAATGAGCAGTTCTTC.

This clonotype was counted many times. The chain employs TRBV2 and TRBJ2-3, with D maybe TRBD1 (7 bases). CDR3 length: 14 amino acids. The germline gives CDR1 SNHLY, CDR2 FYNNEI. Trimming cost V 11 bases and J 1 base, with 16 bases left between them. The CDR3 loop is CASGAGQRTDTQYF. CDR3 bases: TGTGCCTCTGGGGCGGGACAGCGCACAGATACGCAGTATTTT.

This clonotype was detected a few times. CDR3 sequence reads: CASSNGGTSSGNTIYF. CDR3 nucleotide sequence: TGTGCCAGCAGCAATGGGGGGACAAGCTCTGGAAACACCATATATTTT. This chain connects TRBV7-2 to TRBJ1-3; D perhaps matches TRBD1 (6 bases). The germline CDR1 and CDR2 sequences are SGHTA and FQGNSA. Trimming pared 5 bases from V and 0 bases from J, leaving 14 bases between. This CDR3 has 16 amino acids.

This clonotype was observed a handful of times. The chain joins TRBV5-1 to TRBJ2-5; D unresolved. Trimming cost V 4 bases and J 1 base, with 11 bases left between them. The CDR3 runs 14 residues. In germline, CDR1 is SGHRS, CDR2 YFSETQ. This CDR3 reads CASSDRAAQETQYF. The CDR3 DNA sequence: TGCGCCAGCAGCGACCGGGCAGCCCAAGAGACCCAGTACTTC.

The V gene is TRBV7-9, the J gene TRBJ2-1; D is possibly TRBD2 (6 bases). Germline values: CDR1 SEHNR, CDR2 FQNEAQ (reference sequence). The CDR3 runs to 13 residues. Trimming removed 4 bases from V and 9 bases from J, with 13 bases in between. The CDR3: CASSSRGLSEQFF. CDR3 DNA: TGTGCCAGCAGCTCGCGAGGACTAAGTGAGCAGTTCTTC.

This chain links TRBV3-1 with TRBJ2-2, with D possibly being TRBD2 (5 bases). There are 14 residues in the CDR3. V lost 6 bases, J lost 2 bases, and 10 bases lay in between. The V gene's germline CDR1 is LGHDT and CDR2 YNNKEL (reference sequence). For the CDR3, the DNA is TGTGCCAGCAGTACACTAGTAAACACCGGGGAGCTGTTTTTT. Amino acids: CASSTLVNTGELFF. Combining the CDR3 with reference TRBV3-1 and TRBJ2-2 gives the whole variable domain DTAVSQTPKYLVTQMGNDKSIKCEQNLGHDTMYWYKQDSKKFLKIMFSYNNKELIINETVPNRFSPKSPDKAHLNLHINSLELGDSAVYFCASSTLVNTGELFFGEGSRLTVL.